This is a list of T cell receptor beta chains from one sample in a study of T cell repertoires in cytomegalovirus infection. TCRdb re-called the reads through MiXCR, storing one row per CDR3 protein. The sample contains around 740,000 distinct CDR3 sequences, about a third of which appear only once. The material sequenced was PBMCs. All receptors derive from a human donor in good health (CMV status not recorded). Some clones in this sample may be carry-over from other donors' samples. The CDR3 runs from the conserved cysteine through the conserved F or W. The order of the fields is clone size, V gene, D gene, J gene, CDR3 protein, CDR3 DNA. The D gene is left open where the match is weak. Rows give clone size only sometimes, using once, few, many, or a class for an expanded clone.

>many|TRBV7-8|NA|TRBJ1-4
CASSLGTNNEKLFF
TGTGCCAGCAGCTTAGGGACAAATAATGAAAAACTGTTTTTT
>NA|TRBV28|NA|TRBJ1-4
CASRPSTNEKLFF
TGTGCCAGCCGCCCGTCGACTAATGAAAAACTGTTTTTT
>NA|TRBV6-2/TRBV6-3|TRBD1|TRBJ1-1
CASSQSRTGRNTEAFF
TGTGCCAGCAGTCAATCGCGGACAGGGAGGAACACTGAAGCTTTCTTT
>NA|TRBV27|TRBD2|TRBJ2-7
CASSPSGTSGAYEQYF
TGTGCCAGCAGTCCCTCCGGGACTAGCGGGGCCTACGAGCAGTACTTC
>few|TRBV28|NA|TRBJ1-5
CASSPPQHF
TGTGCCAGCAGTCCTCCCCAGCATTTT
>few|TRBV20-1|NA|TRBJ1-2
CSARDRGGKQPNYGYTF
TGCAGTGCTAGAGATCGCGGGGGCAAACAACCTAACTATGGCTACACCTTC
>few|TRBV12-3/TRBV12-4|NA|TRBJ2-2
CASSSPSGTDTGELFF
TGTGCCAGCAGTTCCCCTTCCGGGACGGACACCGGGGAGCTGTTTTTT
>many|TRBV12-3/TRBV12-4|NA|TRBJ2-3
CASSRLTDTQYF
TGTGCCAGCAGCCGACTCACAGATACGCAGTATTTT
>NA|TRBV6-5|NA|TRBJ1-2
CASRLGAINYGYTF
TGTGCCAGTCGCCTAGGGGCGATCAACTATGGCTACACCTTC
>few|TRBV15|TRBD2|TRBJ2-7
CATSRGLAGGDFYEQYF
TGTGCCACCAGCAGAGGCCTAGCGGGAGGAGACTTCTACGAGCAGTACTTC
>NA|TRBV28|NA|TRBJ1-1
CAITGPTNTEAFF
TGTGCCATCACCGGGCCCACGAACACTGAAGCTTTCTTT
>NA|TRBV24-1|TRBD1|TRBJ2-7
CATTEDRPPYEQYF
TGTGCCACCACAGAGGACAGGCCCCCCTACGAGCAGTACTTC
>NA|TRBV6-6|NA|TRBJ1-5
CASSYLGPTPPQHF
TGTGCCAGCAGTTACCTGGGACCGACACCGCCCCAGCATTTT
>many|TRBV15|TRBD1|TRBJ2-1
CATWAGGTEQFF
TGTGCCACCTGGGCAGGGGGCACTGAGCAGTTCTTC
>NA|TRBV4-1|TRBD2|TRBJ2-4
CASSQERTSGGGLAKNIQYF
TGCGCCAGCAGCCAAGAGCGGACTAGCGGGGGGGGATTAGCCAAAAACATTCAGTACTTC
>NA|TRBV12-3/TRBV12-4|NA|TRBJ1-1
CASDTELRTEAFF
TGTGCCAGCGATACAGAACTCCGCACTGAAGCTTTCTTT
>many|TRBV7-8|NA|TRBJ2-7
CASSPTQWGQTHYEQYF
TGTGCCAGCAGCCCAACACAGTGGGGGCAGACGCATTACGAGCAGTACTTC
>NA|TRBV7-9|TRBD2|TRBJ2-1
CASSQTSDEQFF
TGTGCCAGCAGCCAGACTAGCGATGAGCAGTTCTTC
>NA|TRBV27|NA|TRBJ2-7
CASSFHRLGYTYEQYF
TGTGCCAGCAGTTTTCATCGACTAGGGTATACCTACGAGCAGTACTTC
>NA|TRBV9|NA|TRBJ2-7
CASSVGGGSHEQYF
TGTGCCAGCAGCGTAGGGGGTGGGAGCCACGAGCAGTACTTC